This T cell receptor beta chain is from a study of blood T cell repertoires in COVID-19. Study in general: Some COVID-19 samples were acute and others convalescent; all came from the United States, Italy and Spain. Sample material is recorded as cDNA or gDNA derived from T cells, B-cell-depleted T cells, or PBMCs.

Participants were aged 18 to 89 years from approximately 23 US areas. Allocation to cohorts depended on clinical history reported by the participants. The repertoire was sequenced with immunoSEQ multiplex PCR; TCRdb's copy has only in-frame clones and lacks some. Among 140,000 to 150,000 clones, roughly 87% were seen once, and the ten largest hold about 4.1%. The CDR3 contains 14 residues. V gave up 4 bases and J gave up 4 bases, with 14 bases separating them. The germline CDR1 and CDR2 sequences are SGHNT and YENEEA. The chain couples TRBV11-3 to TRBJ2-7; D gene uncertain. Sequencing was performed on PBMCs or T cells enriched from blood (not recorded which). The clonotype originates from a middle-aged woman who had been exposed to COVID-19. The CDR3 nucleotides are TGTGCCAGCAGCTCGTCGGTGCTCGGGTACGAGCAGTACTTC. It specifies CASSSSVLGYEQYF.